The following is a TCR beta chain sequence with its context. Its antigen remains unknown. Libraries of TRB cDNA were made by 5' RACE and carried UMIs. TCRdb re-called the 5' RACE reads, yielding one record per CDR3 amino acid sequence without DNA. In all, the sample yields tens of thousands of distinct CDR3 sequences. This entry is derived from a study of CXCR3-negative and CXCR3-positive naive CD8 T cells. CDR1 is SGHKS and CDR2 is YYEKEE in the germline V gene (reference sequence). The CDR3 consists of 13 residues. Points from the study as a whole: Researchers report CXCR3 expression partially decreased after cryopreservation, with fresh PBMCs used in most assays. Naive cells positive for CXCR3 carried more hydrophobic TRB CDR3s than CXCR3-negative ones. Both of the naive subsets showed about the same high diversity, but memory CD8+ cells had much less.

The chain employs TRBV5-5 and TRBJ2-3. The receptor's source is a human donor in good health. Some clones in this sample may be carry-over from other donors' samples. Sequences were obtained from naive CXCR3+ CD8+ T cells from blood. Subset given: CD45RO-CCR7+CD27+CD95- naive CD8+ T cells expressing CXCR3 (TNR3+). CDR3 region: CASSFFSTDTQYF.